This record covers a single TCR beta chain. CDR1 and CDR2 (germline): MGHRA, YSYEKL. This CDR3 has 16 residues. J gave up 1 base and V 1 base, and 4 bases lay outside the gene matches. Researchers amplified the TCR beta CDR3 regions from RNA transcripts. Using the HTBI primer set, a first-round RT-PCR was run on the TCR CDR3. TCRdb recomputed calls from the multiplex PCR reads with MiXCR, one row per CDR3 protein. The top ten hold about 73% of the sample, which has approximately 360,000 distinct CDR3 sequences, approximately 25% seen once. This record comes from a study of T cells in Graves' hyperthyroidism and ophthalmopathy. Lactation, pregnancy, other autoimmune disease or uncontrolled infection excluded patients.

The clonotype was recovered from a man between 45 and 60 years old with Graves' hyperthyroidism. What was sequenced was blood. V usage is TRBV4-1 and J usage is TRBJ2-7, with 10 bases lining up with TRBD1. The CDR3 loop is CASSQATGQGSYEQYF. As DNA, the CDR3 is TGCGCCAGCAGCCAAGCGACGGGACAGGGGTCCTACGAGCAGTACTTC.